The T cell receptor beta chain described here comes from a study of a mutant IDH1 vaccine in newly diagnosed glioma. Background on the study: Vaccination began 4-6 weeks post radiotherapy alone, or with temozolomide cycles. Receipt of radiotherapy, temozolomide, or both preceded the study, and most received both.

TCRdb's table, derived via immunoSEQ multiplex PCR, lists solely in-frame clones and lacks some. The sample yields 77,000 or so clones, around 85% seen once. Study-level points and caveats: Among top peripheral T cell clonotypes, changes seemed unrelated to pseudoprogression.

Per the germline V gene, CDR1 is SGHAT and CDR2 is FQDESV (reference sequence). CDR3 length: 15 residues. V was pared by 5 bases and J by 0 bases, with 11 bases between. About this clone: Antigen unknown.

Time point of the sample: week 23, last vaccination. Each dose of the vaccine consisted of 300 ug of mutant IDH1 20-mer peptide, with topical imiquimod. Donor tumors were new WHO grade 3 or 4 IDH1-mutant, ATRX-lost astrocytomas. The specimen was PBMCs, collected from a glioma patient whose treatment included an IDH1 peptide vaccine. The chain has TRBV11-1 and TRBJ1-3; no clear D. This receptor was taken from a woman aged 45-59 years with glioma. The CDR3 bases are TGTGCCAGCAGCACCGGACCATACTCTGGAAACACCATATATTTT. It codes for CASSTGPYSGNTIYF.